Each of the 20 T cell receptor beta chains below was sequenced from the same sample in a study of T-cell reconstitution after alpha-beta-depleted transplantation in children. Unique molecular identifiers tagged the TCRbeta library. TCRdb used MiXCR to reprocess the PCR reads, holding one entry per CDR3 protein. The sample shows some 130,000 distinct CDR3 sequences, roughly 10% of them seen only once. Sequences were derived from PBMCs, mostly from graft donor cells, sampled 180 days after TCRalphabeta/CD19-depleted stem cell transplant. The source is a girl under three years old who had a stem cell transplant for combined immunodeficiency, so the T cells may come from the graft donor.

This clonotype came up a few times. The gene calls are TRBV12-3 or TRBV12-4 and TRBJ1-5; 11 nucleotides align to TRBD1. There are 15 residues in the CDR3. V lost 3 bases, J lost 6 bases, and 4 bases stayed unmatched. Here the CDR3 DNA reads TGTGCCAGCAGTTTGGCCGGGACAGGGGGTCAGCCCCAGCATTTT. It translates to CASSLAGTGGQPQHF.

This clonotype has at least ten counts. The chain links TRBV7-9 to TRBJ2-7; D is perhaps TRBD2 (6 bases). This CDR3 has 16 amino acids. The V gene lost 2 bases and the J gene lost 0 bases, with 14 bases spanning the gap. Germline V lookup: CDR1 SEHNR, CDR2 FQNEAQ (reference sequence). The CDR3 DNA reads TGTGCCAGCAGCTTAAAAGGCTCGGGGGACTCCTACGAGCAGTACTTC. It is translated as CASSLKGSGDSYEQYF.

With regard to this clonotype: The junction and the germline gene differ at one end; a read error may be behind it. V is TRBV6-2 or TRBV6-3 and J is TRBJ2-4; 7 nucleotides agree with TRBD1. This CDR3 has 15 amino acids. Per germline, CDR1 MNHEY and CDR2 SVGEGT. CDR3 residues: CASSTDRVSKNSQYF. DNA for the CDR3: TGTGCCAGCAGTACCGACAGGGTTAGCAAAAACAGTCAGTACTTC.

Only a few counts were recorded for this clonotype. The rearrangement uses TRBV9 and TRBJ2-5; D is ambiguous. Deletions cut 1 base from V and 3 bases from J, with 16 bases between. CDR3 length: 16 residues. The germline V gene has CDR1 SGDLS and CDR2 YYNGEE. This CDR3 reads CASSVNVEDVEETQYF. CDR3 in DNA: TGTGCCAGCAGCGTAAATGTAGAGGACGTCGAAGAGACCCAGTACTTC.

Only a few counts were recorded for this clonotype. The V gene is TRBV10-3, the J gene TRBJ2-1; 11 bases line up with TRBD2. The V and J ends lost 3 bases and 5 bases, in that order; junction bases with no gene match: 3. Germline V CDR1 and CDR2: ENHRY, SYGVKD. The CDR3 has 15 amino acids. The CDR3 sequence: CAISDELAGDNEQFF. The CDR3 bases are TGTGCCATCAGTGATGAACTAGCGGGGGACAATGAGCAGTTCTTC.

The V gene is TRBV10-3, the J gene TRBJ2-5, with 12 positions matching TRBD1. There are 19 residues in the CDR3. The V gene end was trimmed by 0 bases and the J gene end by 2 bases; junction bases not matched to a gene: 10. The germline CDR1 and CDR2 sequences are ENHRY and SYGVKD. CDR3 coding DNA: TGTGCCATCAGTGAGTCTAGACGACGGGGACAGGGGGCTCAAGAGACCCAGTACTTC. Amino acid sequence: CAISESRRRGQGAQETQYF.

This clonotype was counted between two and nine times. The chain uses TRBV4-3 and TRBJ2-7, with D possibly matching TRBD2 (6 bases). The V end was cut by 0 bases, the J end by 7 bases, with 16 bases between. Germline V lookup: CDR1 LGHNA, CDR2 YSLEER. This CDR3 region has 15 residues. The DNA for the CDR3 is TGCGCCAGCAGCCAAGACACGGGACTCCTCGGGGAGCAGTACTTC. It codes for CASSQDTGLLGEQYF.

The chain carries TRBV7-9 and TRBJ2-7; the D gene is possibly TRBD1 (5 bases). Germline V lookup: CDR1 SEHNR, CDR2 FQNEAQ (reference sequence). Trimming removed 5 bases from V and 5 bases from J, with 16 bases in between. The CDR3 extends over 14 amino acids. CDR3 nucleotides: TGTGCCAGCAGCACTGCAACAGGTTTAGACGAGCAGTACTTC. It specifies CASSTATGLDEQYF.

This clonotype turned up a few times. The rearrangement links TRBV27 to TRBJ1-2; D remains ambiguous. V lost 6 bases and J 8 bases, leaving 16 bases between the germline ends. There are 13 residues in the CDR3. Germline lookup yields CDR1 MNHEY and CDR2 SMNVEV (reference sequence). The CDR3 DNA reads TGTGCCAGCAGCCCGCCAGGCCTCGGGGGCTACACCTTC. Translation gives CASSPPGLGGYTF.

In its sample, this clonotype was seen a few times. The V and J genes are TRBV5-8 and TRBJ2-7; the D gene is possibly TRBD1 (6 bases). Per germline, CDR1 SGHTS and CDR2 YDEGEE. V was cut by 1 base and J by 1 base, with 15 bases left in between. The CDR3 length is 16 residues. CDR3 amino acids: CASSLWARTASYEQYF. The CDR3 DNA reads TGTGCCAGCAGCTTGTGGGCCAGGACAGCTTCCTACGAGCAGTACTTC.

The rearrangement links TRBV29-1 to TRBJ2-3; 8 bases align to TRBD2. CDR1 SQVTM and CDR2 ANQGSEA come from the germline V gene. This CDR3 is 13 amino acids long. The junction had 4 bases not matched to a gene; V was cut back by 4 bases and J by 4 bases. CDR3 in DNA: TGCAGCGTTGCCGGGAGGGCCGCAGATACGCAGTATTTT. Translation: CSVAGRAADTQYF.

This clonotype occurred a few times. CDR3 amino acids: CASSGSGTRIGEAFF. CDR3 in DNA: TGTGCCAGCAGTGGATCCGGGACACGGATCGGTGAAGCTTTCTTT. This chain connects TRBV27 to TRBJ1-1; D possibly corresponds to TRBD1 (6 bases). Germline V CDR1 and CDR2: MNHEY, SMNVEV (reference sequence). The CDR3 has 15 amino acids. V lost 5 bases, J lost 7 bases, and 20 bases lay in between.

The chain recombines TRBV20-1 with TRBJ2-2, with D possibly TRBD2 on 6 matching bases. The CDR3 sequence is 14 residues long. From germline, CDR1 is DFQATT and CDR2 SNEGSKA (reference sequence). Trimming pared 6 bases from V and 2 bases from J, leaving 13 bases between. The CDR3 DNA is TGCAGTGCACCGACTAGGACAAACACCGGGGAGCTGTTTTTT. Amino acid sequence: CSAPTRTNTGELFF.

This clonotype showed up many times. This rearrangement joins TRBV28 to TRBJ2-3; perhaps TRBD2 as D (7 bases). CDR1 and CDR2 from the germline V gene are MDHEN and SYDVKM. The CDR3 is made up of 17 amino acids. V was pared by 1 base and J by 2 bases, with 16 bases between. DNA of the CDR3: TGTGCCAGCAGTTTATTGGGGGGGCCGACCCCCACAGATACGCAGTATTTT. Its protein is CASSLLGGPTPTDTQYF.

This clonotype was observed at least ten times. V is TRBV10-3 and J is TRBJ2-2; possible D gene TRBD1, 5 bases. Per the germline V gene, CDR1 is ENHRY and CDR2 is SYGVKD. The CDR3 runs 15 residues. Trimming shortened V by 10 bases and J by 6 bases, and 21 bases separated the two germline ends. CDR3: CASTGQGNNAGELFF. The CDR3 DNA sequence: TGTGCCAGCACCGGACAAGGGAACAACGCCGGGGAGCTGTTTTTT.

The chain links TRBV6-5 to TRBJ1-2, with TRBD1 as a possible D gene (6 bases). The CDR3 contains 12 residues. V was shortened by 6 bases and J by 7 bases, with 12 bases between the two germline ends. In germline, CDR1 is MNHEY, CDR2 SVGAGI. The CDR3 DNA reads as TGTGCCAGCAGGCAAGGCAGGGGTGGCTACACCTTC. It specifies CASRQGRGGYTF.

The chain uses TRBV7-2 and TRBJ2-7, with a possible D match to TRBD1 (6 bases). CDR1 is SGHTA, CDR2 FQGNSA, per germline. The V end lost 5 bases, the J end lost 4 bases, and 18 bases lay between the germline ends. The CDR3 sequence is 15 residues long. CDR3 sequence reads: CASSPLRYRDYEQYF. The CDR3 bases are TGTGCCAGCAGCCCTTTAAGGTACAGGGATTACGAGCAGTACTTC.

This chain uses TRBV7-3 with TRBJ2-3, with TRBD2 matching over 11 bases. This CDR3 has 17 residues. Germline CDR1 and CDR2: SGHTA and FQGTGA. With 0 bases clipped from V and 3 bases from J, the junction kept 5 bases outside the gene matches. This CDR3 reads CASSLTASGRRTDTQYF. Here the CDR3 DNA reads TGTGCCAGCAGCTTAACCGCTAGCGGGAGGAGGACAGATACGCAGTATTTT.

In nucleotides, the CDR3 is TGTGCCAGTAGTCCCCCCGGCGGGGAGCTGTTTTTT. Protein: CASSPPGGELFF. This sequence joins TRBV19 and TRBJ2-2; D call uncertain. Trimming took off 5 bases at V and 7 bases at J, with 8 bases between the two ends. CDR3 length: 12 amino acids. Germline CDR1 reads LNHDA; CDR2 reads SQIVND (reference sequence).

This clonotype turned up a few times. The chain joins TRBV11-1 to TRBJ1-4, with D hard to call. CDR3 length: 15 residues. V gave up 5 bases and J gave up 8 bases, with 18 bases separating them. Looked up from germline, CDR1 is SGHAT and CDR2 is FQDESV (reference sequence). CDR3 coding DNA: TGTGCCAGCAGCCCGAGCGGATTCGCGGCCGAAAAACTGTTTTTT. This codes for CASSPSGFAAEKLFF.